The T cell receptor (beta chain) under discussion was sequenced for a study of Graves' ophthalmopathy and Graves' hyperthyroidism. Amplification targeted the TCR beta CDR3 regions, with RNA transcripts as the source material. An initial RT-PCR round employing HTBI primers preceded a second-round multiplex PCR. TCRdb independently ran MiXCR on the multiplex PCR reads; one entry per CDR3 protein. Of a few hundred thousand distinct CDR3 sequences listed, 17% are singletons. The CDR3 spans 15 residues. Between the trimmed V and J ends, which lost 2 bases and 5 bases, there was a span of 13 bases. The table lists this clonotype with many counts.

The TCR originated in an adult woman with stable Graves' hyperthyroidism. The chain recombines TRBV12-3 or TRBV12-4 with TRBJ1-5; D is perhaps TRBD1 (5 bases). The sample comprised peripheral blood. Here the CDR3 DNA reads TGTGCCAGCAGTTTAAACACAGGAAGGGATCAGCCCCAGCATTTT. Amino acid sequence: CASSLNTGRDQPQHF.